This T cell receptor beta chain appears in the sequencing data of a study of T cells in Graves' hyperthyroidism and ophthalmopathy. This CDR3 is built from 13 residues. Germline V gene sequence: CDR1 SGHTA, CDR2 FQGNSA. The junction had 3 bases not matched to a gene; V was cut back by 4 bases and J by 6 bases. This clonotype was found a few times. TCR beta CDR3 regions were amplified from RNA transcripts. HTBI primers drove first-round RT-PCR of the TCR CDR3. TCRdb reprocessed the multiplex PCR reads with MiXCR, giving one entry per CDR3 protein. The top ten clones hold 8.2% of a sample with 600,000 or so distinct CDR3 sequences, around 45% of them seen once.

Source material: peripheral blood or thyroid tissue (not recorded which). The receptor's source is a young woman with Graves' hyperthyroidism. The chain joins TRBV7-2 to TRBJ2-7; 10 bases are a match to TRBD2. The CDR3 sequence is CASSYGLAAEQYF. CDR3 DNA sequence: TGTGCCAGCAGCTACGGACTAGCGGCCGAGCAGTACTTC.